This T cell receptor beta chain comes out of a study of blood T cell repertoires in COVID-19. Germline V gene sequence: CDR1 GTSNPN, CDR2 SVGIG (reference sequence). The V gene lost 7 bases and the J gene lost 7 bases, with 16 bases spanning the gap. The CDR3 totals 12 residues. Sequencing was performed with immunoSEQ multiplex PCR; in TCRdb, only in-frame clones are kept and a portion is missing. The data show around 210,000 clones, about 90% seen once. This clone was detected only once. The sequence came from a man aged 18 to 29 with active or convalescent COVID-19. The chain is built from TRBV30 and TRBJ1-2; weak D call: TRBD1 (5 bases). The sequencing sample was made of peripheral blood. The CDR3 DNA reads TGTGCCTTCCGGACCCCGGGGGGTGGCTACACCTTC. The encoded protein is CAFRTPGGGYTF.